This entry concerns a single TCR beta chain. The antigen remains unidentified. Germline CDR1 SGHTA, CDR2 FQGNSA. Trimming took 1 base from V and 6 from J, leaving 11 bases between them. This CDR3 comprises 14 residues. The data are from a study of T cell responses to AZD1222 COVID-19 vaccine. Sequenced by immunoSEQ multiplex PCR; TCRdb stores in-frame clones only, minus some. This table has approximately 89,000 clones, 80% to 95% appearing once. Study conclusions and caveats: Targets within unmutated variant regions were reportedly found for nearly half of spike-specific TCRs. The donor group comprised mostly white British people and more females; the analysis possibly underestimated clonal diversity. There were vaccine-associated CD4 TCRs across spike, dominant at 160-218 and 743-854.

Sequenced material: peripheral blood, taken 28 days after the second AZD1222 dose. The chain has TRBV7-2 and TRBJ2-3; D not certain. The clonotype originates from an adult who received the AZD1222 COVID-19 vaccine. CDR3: CASSLGLARDTQYF. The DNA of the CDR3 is TGTGCCAGCAGCTTAGGTCTTGCGCGGGATACGCAGTATTTT.